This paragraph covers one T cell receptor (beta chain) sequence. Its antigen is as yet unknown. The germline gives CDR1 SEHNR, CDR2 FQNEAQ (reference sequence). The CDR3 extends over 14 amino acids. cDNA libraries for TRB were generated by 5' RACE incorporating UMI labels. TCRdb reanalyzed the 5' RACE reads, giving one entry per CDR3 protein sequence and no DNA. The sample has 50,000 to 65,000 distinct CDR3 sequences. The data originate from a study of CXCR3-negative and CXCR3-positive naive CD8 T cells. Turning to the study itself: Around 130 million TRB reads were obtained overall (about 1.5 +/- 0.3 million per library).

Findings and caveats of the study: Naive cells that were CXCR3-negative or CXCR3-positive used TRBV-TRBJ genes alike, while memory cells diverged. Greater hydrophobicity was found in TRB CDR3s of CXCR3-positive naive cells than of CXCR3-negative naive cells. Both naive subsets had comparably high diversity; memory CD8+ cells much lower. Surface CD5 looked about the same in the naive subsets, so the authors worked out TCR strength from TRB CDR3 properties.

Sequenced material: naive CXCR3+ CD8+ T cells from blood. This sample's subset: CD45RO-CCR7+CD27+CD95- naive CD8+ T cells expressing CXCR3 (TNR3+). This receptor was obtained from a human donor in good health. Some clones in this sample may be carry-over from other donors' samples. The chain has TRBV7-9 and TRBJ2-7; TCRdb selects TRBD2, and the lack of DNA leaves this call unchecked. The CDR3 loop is CASSPREEGGEQYF.